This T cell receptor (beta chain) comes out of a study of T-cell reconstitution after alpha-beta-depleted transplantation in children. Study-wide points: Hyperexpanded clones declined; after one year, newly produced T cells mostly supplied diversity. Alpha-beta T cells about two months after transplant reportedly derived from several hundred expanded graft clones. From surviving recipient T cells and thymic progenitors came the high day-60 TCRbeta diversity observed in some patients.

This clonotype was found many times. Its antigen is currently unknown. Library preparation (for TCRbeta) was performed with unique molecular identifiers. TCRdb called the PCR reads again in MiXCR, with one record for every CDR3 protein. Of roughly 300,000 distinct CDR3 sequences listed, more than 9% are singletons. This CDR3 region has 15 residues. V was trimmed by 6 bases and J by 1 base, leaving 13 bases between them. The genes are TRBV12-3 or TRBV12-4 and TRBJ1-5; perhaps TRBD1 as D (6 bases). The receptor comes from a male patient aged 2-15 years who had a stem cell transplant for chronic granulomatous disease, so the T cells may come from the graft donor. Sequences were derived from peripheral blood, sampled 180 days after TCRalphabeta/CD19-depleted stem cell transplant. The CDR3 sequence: CASSQGTPSNQPQHF. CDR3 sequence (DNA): TGTGCCAGCAGCCAAGGGACACCCAGCAATCAGCCCCAGCATTTT.